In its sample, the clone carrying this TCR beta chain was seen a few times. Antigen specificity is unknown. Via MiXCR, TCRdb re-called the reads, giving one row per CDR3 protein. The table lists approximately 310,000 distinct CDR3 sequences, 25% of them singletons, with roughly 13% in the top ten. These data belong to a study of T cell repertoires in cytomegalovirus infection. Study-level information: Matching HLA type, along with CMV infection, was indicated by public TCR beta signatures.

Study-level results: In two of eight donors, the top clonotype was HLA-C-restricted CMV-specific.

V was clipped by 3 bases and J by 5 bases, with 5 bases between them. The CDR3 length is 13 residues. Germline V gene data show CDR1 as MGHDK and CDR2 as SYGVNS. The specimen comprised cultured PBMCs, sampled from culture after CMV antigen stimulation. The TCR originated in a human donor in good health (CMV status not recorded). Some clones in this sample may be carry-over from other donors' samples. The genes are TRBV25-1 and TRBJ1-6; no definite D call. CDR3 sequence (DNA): TGTGCCAGCAGTGAGGACGATAATTCACCCCTCCACTTT. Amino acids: CASSEDDNSPLHF. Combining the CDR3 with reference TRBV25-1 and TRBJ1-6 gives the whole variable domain EADIYQTPRYLVIGTGKKITLECSQTMGHDKMYWYQQDPGMELHLIHYSYGVNSTEKGDLSSESTVSRIRTEHFPLTLESARPSHTSQYLCASSEDDNSPLHFGNGTRLTVT.